The table lists the clone carrying this TCR beta chain with a few counts. At one end the junction does not follow the germline gene, possibly because of a read error. TCRdb re-called the 5' RACE reads with MiXCR, one entry per CDR3 protein. This sample has about 83,000 distinct CDR3 sequences, with roughly an eighth found just once. Germline V lookup: CDR1 LGHDT, CDR2 YNNKEL (reference sequence). The CDR3 extends over 15 amino acids. The data derive from a study of early T cells in non-severe SARS-CoV-2 infection. Source material: whole blood. This sequence was found in an adult who was a healthcare worker with PCR-confirmed SARS-CoV-2 infection or an uninfected control (not recorded which). V gene TRBV3-1 combines with J gene TRBJ1-5; 10 bases agree with TRBD1. The CDR3, as DNA: TGTGCCAGCAGCCGTGGGGACAGGGGCAACCAGCCCCAGCATTTT. Its translation is CASSRGDRGNQPQHF.